This T cell receptor beta chain comes out of a study of T cell repertoires in cytomegalovirus infection. Study information: An indication of both CMV infection and matching HLA type came from public TCR beta signatures. Study findings and constraints: The ex vivo response showed dominance by HLA-C-restricted CMV-specific TCR beta clonotypes. Identification of carriers of CMV plus the relevant HLA was performed using cumulative public TCR beta family frequency.

Comment on this clonotype: Antigen specificity is unknown.

TCRdb redid the calling of the reads with MiXCR, one entry per CDR3 protein. In the table there are approximately 190,000 distinct CDR3 sequences, roughly 9% of which are singletons. This clonotype originated in a human donor in good health (CMV status not recorded). Some clones in this sample may be carry-over from other donors' samples. Sequencing was carried out using PBMCs.

The CDR3 DNA reads TGTGCCAGCAGTCCTTCCGGGACCTCGGGGACTGAAGCTTTCTTT. Residues: CASSPSGTSGTEAFF. The rearrangement joins TRBV6-2 or TRBV6-3 to TRBJ1-1; D might be TRBD1 (5 bases). V was clipped by 5 bases and J by 5 bases, with 18 bases between them. The V gene's germline CDR1 is MNHEY and CDR2 SVGEGT. The CDR3 covers 15 residues.